The T cell receptor beta chain under discussion was sequenced for a study of PD-1 blockade in classical Hodgkin lymphoma. About the research overall: Nivolumab dosing for patients was 3 mg/kg, administered intravenously every 2 weeks.

The germline CDR1 and CDR2 sequences are KGHSH and LQKENI. The CDR3 has 14 residues. V lost 0 bases and J 3 bases, leaving 8 bases between the germline ends. Points from the study as a whole: What drove the repertoire differences, possibly disease activity or prior therapy, has not been defined.

Every patient relapsed after autologous stem cell transplantation, and brentuximab vedotin exposure varied. Repertoires were generated with immunoSEQ multiplex PCR, while TCRdb's copy carries only in-frame clones and drops some. The repertoire holds 9,500 to 13,000 clones, with just under 85% as singletons. Concerning this clone: The antigen is not known.

This rearrangement joins TRBV18 to TRBJ1-1; D is unresolved. The sequence was obtained from a human donor with classical Hodgkin lymphoma. Sequenced here: peripheral blood mononuclear cells (PBMCs), sampled before the second cycle of nivolumab. CDR3 DNA: TGTGCCAGCTCACCACCTATGATAGACACTGAAGCTTTCTTT. This translates into CASSPPMIDTEAFF.